What follows are 24 T cell receptor beta chains derived from one specimen sequenced in a study of blood T cell repertoires in COVID-19 (dated by TCRdb to about 2020). Receptor libraries were prepared by the immunoSEQ multiplex PCR assay. TCRdb carries this immuneACCESS record with in-frame sequences only. Its versions omit some clonotypes, under half of them owing to an unresolved V gene in the studies checked, with the rest unexplained. The table for this sample lists 65,000 or so clones; nearly 80% of them were counted only once. In total, the top ten clones hold around 25% of the sample. Sequencing used peripheral blood. Receptors originate from a human donor in a cohort sampled during active COVID-19.

This chain uses TRBV7-2 with TRBJ1-1; D remains unclear. The germline CDR1 and CDR2 sequences are SGHTA and FQGNSA. CDR3 size: 14 residues. V lost 3 bases, J lost 0 bases, and 8 bases lay in between. The CDR3 spells CASSFSVLNTEAFF. CDR3 DNA: TGTGCCAGCAGCTTCTCTGTCTTGAACACTGAAGCTTTCTTT.

The V and J genes are TRBV5-1 and TRBJ1-5; 10 nucleotides align to TRBD1. V lost 5 bases and J lost 5; bases outside the gene matches: 4. The CDR3 is 14 amino acids. Germline lookup yields CDR1 SGHRS and CDR2 YFSETQ. CDR3 region: CASSRTGGDQPQHF. CDR3 DNA: TGCGCCAGCAGTAGGACAGGGGGAGATCAGCCCCAGCATTTT.

This chain joins TRBV18 and TRBJ2-5; D is possibly TRBD2 (6 bases). The CDR3 has 15 residues. V dropped 2 bases and J dropped 1 base, with 11 bases sitting between them. From germline, CDR1 is KGHSH and CDR2 LQKENI. The CDR3 spells CASSPNGGGQETQYF. CDR3 nucleotide sequence: TGTGCCAGCTCACCAAATGGGGGAGGCCAAGAGACCCAGTACTTC.

The CDR3 DNA reads TGTGCCAGCAGCGAGCGCGACAGGCAAAATGAAAAACTGTTTTTT. Translating gives CASSERDRQNEKLFF. This chain joins TRBV9 and TRBJ1-4, with D possibly matching TRBD1 (6 bases). The CDR3 sequence is 15 residues long. Germline CDR1 SGDLS, CDR2 YYNGEE. With 3 bases removed from V and 5 bases from J, the gap between germline ends came to 14 bases.

The rearrangement links TRBV11-3 to TRBJ1-1; D call uncertain. In germline, CDR1 is SGHNT, CDR2 YENEEA. The CDR3 sequence is 13 residues long. V was trimmed by 3 bases and J by 2 bases, leaving 7 bases between them. The CDR3 is CASSFRVNTEAFF. The DNA of the CDR3 is TGTGCCAGCAGCTTCCGGGTCAACACTGAAGCTTTCTTT.

The chain carries TRBV30 and TRBJ2-3; 8 bases are a match to TRBD2. CDR3 length equals 15 residues. V gave up 5 bases and J gave up 2 bases; unmatched junction bases: 9. CDR1 GTSNPN and CDR2 SVGIG come from the germline V gene (reference sequence). In nucleotides, the CDR3 is TGTGCCTGGTCCCCGGGGGGGGCGATCACAGATACGCAGTATTTT. Translation: CAWSPGGAITDTQYF.

The chain couples TRBV2 to TRBJ1-4; 10 positions match TRBD1. V lost 1 base and J lost 8; bases outside the gene matches: 1. CDR3 length: 14 amino acids. Germline CDR1 SNHLY, CDR2 FYNNEI. CDR3 residues: CASSEGTGGEKLFF. The DNA for the CDR3 is TGTGCCAGCAGTGAAGGGACAGGGGGAGAAAAACTGTTTTTT.

This clone was seen once. The V gene is TRBV27, the J gene TRBJ2-2; 11 positions agree with TRBD2. Germline V gene lookup returns CDR1 MNHEY and CDR2 SMNVEV (reference sequence). V gave up 1 base and J gave up 7 bases; unmatched junction bases: 5. The CDR3 covers 16 residues. The CDR3 spells CASSLFPSGRFGELFF. The CDR3 nucleotides read TGTGCCAGCAGTTTATTTCCTAGCGGGAGGTTCGGGGAGCTGTTTTTT.

The J gene is TRBJ2-1, the V gene TRBV19; a possible D gene is TRBD1 (6 bases). The CDR3 is made up of 16 amino acids. The germline V gene has CDR1 LNHDA and CDR2 SQIVND (reference sequence). V lost 1 base, J lost 2 bases, and 12 bases lay in between. The DNA of the CDR3 is TGTGCCAGTAGTATAGGGGCAGGGGCACCCTACAATGAGCAGTTCTTC. This gives the protein CASSIGAGAPYNEQFF.

The chain has TRBV19 and TRBJ2-2, with D possibly being TRBD1 (5 bases). Germline V gives CDR1 LNHDA, CDR2 SQIVND (reference sequence). The CDR3 is 16 amino acids. Trimming stripped 2 bases from V and 0 bases from J, with 10 bases between. CDR3: CASSIFETANTGELFF. CDR3 coding DNA: TGTGCCAGTAGTATATTTGAGACAGCGAACACCGGGGAGCTGTTTTTT. Full variable domain (missing parts from reference TRBV19 and TRBJ2-2): DGGITQSPKYLFRKEGQNVTLSCEQNLNHDAMYWYRQDPGQGLRLIYYSQIVNDFQKGDIAEGYSVSREKKESFPLTVTSAQKNPTAFYLCASSIFETANTGELFFGEGSRLTVL.

V gene TRBV7-8 combines with J gene TRBJ2-2, with D tentatively TRBD2 (5 bases). There are 16 residues in the CDR3. V was shortened by 8 bases and J by 0 bases, with 16 bases between the two germline ends. Looked up from germline, CDR1 is SGHVS and CDR2 is FQNEAQ. CDR3 coding DNA: TGTGCCAGCGTTGTCGGATCCGGGACGAACACCGGGGAGCTGTTTTTT. Its translation is CASVVGSGTNTGELFF.

The chain employs TRBV29-1 and TRBJ2-5; TRBD1 matches 9 bases. V shed 2 bases, J shed 2 bases, and the junction held 3 bases outside the gene matches. There are 14 residues in the CDR3. In germline, CDR1 is SQVTM, CDR2 ANQGSEA. CDR3 nucleotides: TGCAGCGTTGAACTAGACAGGGGGCAAGAGACCCAGTACTTC. Encoded protein: CSVELDRGQETQYF. Combining the CDR3 with reference TRBV29-1 and TRBJ2-5 gives the whole variable domain SAVISQKPSRDICQRGTSLTIQCQVDSQVTMMFWYRQQPGQSLTLIATANQGSEATYESGFVIDKFPISRPNLTFSTLTVSNMSPEDSSIYLCSVELDRGQETQYFGPGTRLLVL.

This sequence joins TRBV30 and TRBJ1-1, with no clear D. The CDR3 contains 15 residues. The V gene lost 4 bases and the J gene lost 1 base, with 16 bases spanning the gap. Germline lookup yields CDR1 GTSNPN and CDR2 SVGIG (reference sequence). The CDR3 here is CAWKRVRMPNTEAFF. The CDR3 DNA reads as TGTGCCTGGAAGAGGGTTCGGATGCCGAACACTGAAGCTTTCTTT.

V usage is TRBV11-2 and J usage is TRBJ2-3; a weak D match, TRBD2 (6 bases). The CDR3 extends over 15 amino acids. The V and J ends lost 5 bases and 2 bases respectively, with 14 bases between them. Germline V gene data show CDR1 as SGHAT and CDR2 as FQNNGV. The CDR3 DNA sequence: TGTGCCAGCAGCCTAAGACGGGAGAACACAGATACGCAGTATTTT. Protein sequence: CASSLRRENTDTQYF.

A few counts support this clone. The J gene is TRBJ1-2, the V gene TRBV6-5; the match to TRBD1 covers 8 bases. With 4 bases clipped from V and 5 bases from J, the junction kept 12 bases outside the gene matches. From germline, CDR1 is MNHEY and CDR2 SVGAGI. CDR3 size: 16 residues. CDR3 DNA sequence: TGTGCCAGCAGTTCGCGCGGGACAGGTCTAGGTTATGGCTACACCTTC. Translated: CASSSRGTGLGYGYTF.

The chain employs TRBV25-1 and TRBJ2-5; the match to TRBD2 covers 8 bases. CDR3 length: 15 residues. V trimming: 1 base; J trimming: 5 bases; junction bases outside the gene matches: 6. Germline V CDR1 and CDR2: MGHDK, SYGVNS. CDR3 protein: CASSESGGAFETQYF. Here the CDR3 DNA reads TGTGCCAGCAGTGAATCCGGGGGGGCTTTTGAGACCCAGTACTTC.

In this sample, this clone turned up once. The chain carries TRBV6-5 and TRBJ1-1, with no clear D. The germline V gene encodes CDR1 MNHEY and CDR2 SVGAGI. This CDR3 contains 13 residues. Deletions cut 5 bases from V and 6 bases from J, with 13 bases between. Here the CDR3 DNA reads TGTGCCAGCAGTCGAGGGATAATCGCTGAAGCTTTCTTT. It codes for CASSRGIIAEAFF.

This CDR3 is CAITTGQNSPLHF. The CDR3 region has the DNA TGTGCCATCACAACAGGGCAGAATTCACCCCTCCACTTT. The chain links TRBV10-3 to TRBJ1-6, with D possibly matching TRBD1 (6 bases). Per germline, CDR1 ENHRY and CDR2 SYGVKD. The CDR3 loop spans 13 amino acids. Deletions cut 7 bases from V and 7 bases from J, with 11 bases between.

The J gene is TRBJ1-2, the V gene TRBV11-3, with D uncertain. The CDR3 extends over 14 amino acids. The ends were cut back, 0 bases at V and 2 bases at J, with 7 bases in the middle. Germline V gives CDR1 SGHNT, CDR2 YENEEA. The CDR3 nucleotides read TGTGCCAGCAGCTTAGATTTATCGAACTATGGCTACACCTTC. It encodes CASSLDLSNYGYTF.

This sequence joins TRBV5-4 and TRBJ2-3; no firm D call. Germline assignment: CDR1 SGHNT and CDR2 YYREEE (reference sequence). The CDR3 totals 13 residues. V lost 2 bases to trimming and J lost 5 bases, with 9 bases between them. The CDR3 region has the DNA TGTGCCAGCAGCTTATTTGGAGAAGATACGCAGTATTTT. It translates to CASSLFGEDTQYF.

In this sample, this clone turned up once. The chain carries TRBV3-1 (or the pseudogene TRBV3-2) and TRBJ2-7; D is possibly TRBD2 (5 bases). The germline V and J ends were trimmed by 3 bases and 5 bases, with 11 bases remaining between them. In germline, CDR1 is LGHDT, CDR2 YNNKEL (reference sequence). The CDR3 consists of 13 residues. CDR3 amino acids: CASSQDSYHEQYF. The CDR3 DNA is TGTGCCAGCAGCCAGGACTCGTACCACGAGCAGTACTTC.

The chain joins TRBV11-2 to TRBJ2-5, with 15 bases matching TRBD2. The CDR3 sequence is 16 residues long. J was trimmed by 2 bases and V by 5 bases; bases with no gene match: 3. Per the germline V gene, CDR1 is SGHAT and CDR2 is FQNNGV. CDR3 in DNA: TGTGCCAGCAGCCGAGGGACTAGCGGGGGGCAAGAGACCCAGTACTTC. It yields the protein CASSRGTSGGQETQYF. Using reference TRBV11-2 and TRBJ2-5 for the parts outside the CDR3, the full variable domain is EAGVAQSPRYKIIEKRQSVAFWCNPISGHATLYWYQQILGQGPKLLIQFQNNGVVDDSQLPKDRFSAERLKGVDSTLKIQPAKLEDSAVYLCASSRGTSGGQETQYFGPGTRLLVL.

This clone was counted a single time. V gene TRBV7-6 combines with J gene TRBJ1-6, with TRBD1 matching over 7 bases. V lost 5 bases, J lost 9 bases, and 10 bases stayed unmatched. CDR1 and CDR2 from the germline V gene are SGHVS and FNYEAQ. The CDR3 is 15 residues long. CDR3 bases: TGTGCCAGCAGCGACAAGACAGGGTCTTTTTCACCCCTCCACTTT. Encoded protein: CASSDKTGSFSPLHF.

The chain links TRBV28 to TRBJ2-7; a weak D match, TRBD1 (5 bases). Germline V gene sequence: CDR1 MDHEN, CDR2 SYDVKM. This CDR3 spans 17 amino acids. V lost 2 bases and J 1 base, leaving 18 bases between the germline ends. The CDR3 sequence: CASSLPGFGPTSYEQYF. The CDR3 nucleotides are TGTGCCAGCAGTTTACCAGGGTTCGGACCTACTTCCTACGAGCAGTACTTC.